The rows below give T cell receptor beta chains drawn from one sample of a study of T cell responses to AZD1222 COVID-19 vaccine. Assay used: immunoSEQ multiplex PCR; TCRdb lists only in-frame clones, some missing. The sample consists of around 120,000 clones, about nine tenths of them appearing once. The sample here was peripheral blood, taken on day 0 of AZD1222 vaccination. The receptors stem from an adult in good health. The CDR3 runs from the conserved cysteine through the conserved F or W. D genes are given only for firm matches. Clone size, where shown, is once, few, many, or a class for clones that have expanded.

cdr3_aa: CASSFGTDNEQFF; cdr3_nt: TGCGCCAGCAGCTTCGGGACGGACAATGAGCAGTTCTTC; j_call: TRBJ2-1; clone_size: NA; v_call: TRBV5-1; d_call: NA; cdr3_length: 13
cdr3_aa: CASSGPTSGRSRANEQFF; cdr3_nt: TGTGCCAGCAGCGGACCGACTAGCGGGAGGAGTCGGGCCAATGAGCAGTTCTTC; j_call: TRBJ2-1; clone_size: NA; v_call: TRBV11-2; d_call: TRBD2; cdr3_length: 18
cdr3_aa: CASSPKRGSYNEQFF; cdr3_nt: TGTGCCAGCAGTCCAAAGCGGGGTTCCTACAATGAGCAGTTCTTC; j_call: TRBJ2-1; clone_size: NA; v_call: TRBV28; d_call: TRBD2; cdr3_length: 15
cdr3_aa: CASSFAGSANSPLHF; cdr3_nt: TGTGCCAGCAGCTTCGCCGGCAGTGCTAATTCACCCCTCCACTTT; j_call: TRBJ1-6; clone_size: once; v_call: TRBV7-9; d_call: NA; cdr3_length: 15
cdr3_aa: CASRATGPNTEAFF; cdr3_nt: TGTGCCAGTAGGGCGACAGGGCCGAACACTGAAGCTTTCTTT; j_call: TRBJ1-1; clone_size: NA; v_call: TRBV19; d_call: TRBD1; cdr3_length: 14
cdr3_aa: CASSPSLNTGELFF; cdr3_nt: TGTGCCAGCAGCCCGAGTCTCAACACCGGGGAGCTGTTTTTT; j_call: TRBJ2-2; clone_size: NA; v_call: TRBV3-1/TRBV3-2; d_call: NA; cdr3_length: 14
cdr3_aa: CASSHLGRDGELFF; cdr3_nt: TGTGCCAGTAGCCACTTAGGGCGGGACGGGGAGCTGTTTTTT; j_call: TRBJ2-2; clone_size: once; v_call: TRBV19; d_call: NA; cdr3_length: 14
cdr3_aa: CASRARYNEQFF; cdr3_nt: TGTGCCAGCAGGGCCCGGTACAATGAGCAGTTCTTC; j_call: TRBJ2-1; clone_size: NA; v_call: TRBV25-1; d_call: NA; cdr3_length: 12
cdr3_aa: CASSVGTSGTSTDTQYF; cdr3_nt: TGTGCCAGCAGCGTCGGGACTAGCGGTACTAGCACAGATACGCAGTATTTT; j_call: TRBJ2-3; clone_size: NA; v_call: TRBV9; d_call: TRBD2; cdr3_length: 17
cdr3_aa: CASSLENQETQYF; cdr3_nt: TGTGCCAGCAGCTTAGAAAACCAAGAGACCCAGTACTTC; j_call: TRBJ2-5; clone_size: once; v_call: TRBV7-8; d_call: NA; cdr3_length: 13
cdr3_aa: CASSSAYYHRGRLLAF; cdr3_nt: TGTGCCAGCAGTTCCGCATACTATCACAGGGGGCGCCTTTTGGCCTTC; j_call: TRBJ1-2; clone_size: NA; v_call: TRBV27; d_call: TRBD1; cdr3_length: 16
cdr3_aa: CSVGGGYTQYF; cdr3_nt: TGCAGCGTTGGGGGAGGGTATACGCAGTATTTT; j_call: TRBJ2-3; clone_size: NA; v_call: TRBV29-1; d_call: TRBD2; cdr3_length: 11
cdr3_aa: CASSLVGTGQINEQYF; cdr3_nt: TGTGCCAGCAGCTTGGTGGGGACAGGGCAAATCAACGAGCAGTACTTC; j_call: TRBJ2-7; clone_size: NA; v_call: TRBV5-6; d_call: TRBD1; cdr3_length: 16
cdr3_aa: CASSLRPSNSPLHF; cdr3_nt: TGTGCCAGCAGTTTACGGCCCTCAAATTCACCCCTCCACTTT; j_call: TRBJ1-6; clone_size: NA; v_call: TRBV28; d_call: NA; cdr3_length: 14
cdr3_aa: CASSDPGGANVLTF; cdr3_nt: TGCGCCAGCAGCGACCCCGGTGGGGCCAACGTCCTGACTTTC; j_call: TRBJ2-6; clone_size: NA; v_call: TRBV10-1; d_call: NA; cdr3_length: 14
cdr3_aa: CASSPRFGGEANVLTF; cdr3_nt: TGTGCCAGCAGCCCGAGGTTTGGAGGTGAGGCCAACGTCCTGACTTTC; j_call: TRBJ2-6; clone_size: NA; v_call: TRBV13; d_call: NA; cdr3_length: 16
cdr3_aa: CSPSTQYF; cdr3_nt: TGCAGCCCCTCTACGCAGTATTTT; j_call: TRBJ2-3; clone_size: once; v_call: TRBV20-1; d_call: NA; cdr3_length: 8
cdr3_aa: CASSVRTIQETQYF; cdr3_nt: TGTGCCAGCAGCGTACGGACTATCCAAGAGACCCAGTACTTC; j_call: TRBJ2-5; clone_size: NA; v_call: TRBV5-8; d_call: NA; cdr3_length: 14
cdr3_aa: CASSLPSRNSPLHF; cdr3_nt: TGTGCCAGCAGCTTACCCAGCCGGAATTCACCCCTCCACTTT; j_call: TRBJ1-6; clone_size: NA; v_call: TRBV5-6; d_call: NA; cdr3_length: 14
cdr3_aa: CASSPTPRREEKLFF; cdr3_nt: TGTGCCAGCAGTCCCACGCCCCGGAGGGAAGAAAAACTGTTTTTT; j_call: TRBJ1-4; clone_size: NA; v_call: TRBV6-5; d_call: NA; cdr3_length: 15
cdr3_aa: CASSHPPRGDYGYTF; cdr3_nt: TGCGCCAGCAGCCATCCACCGCGGGGGGACTATGGCTACACCTTC; j_call: TRBJ1-2; clone_size: NA; v_call: TRBV4-1; d_call: NA; cdr3_length: 15
cdr3_aa: CSSWVSYNEQFF; cdr3_nt: TGCAGCTCGTGGGTTTCCTACAATGAGCAGTTCTTC; j_call: TRBJ2-1; clone_size: NA; v_call: TRBV29-1; d_call: NA; cdr3_length: 12
cdr3_aa: CASSLEDGTGGGGYTF; cdr3_nt: TGTGCCAGCAGCCTAGAAGACGGGACAGGGGGCGGTGGCTACACCTTC; j_call: TRBJ1-2; clone_size: NA; v_call: TRBV28; d_call: TRBD1; cdr3_length: 16
cdr3_aa: CASSRDRRHEQFF; cdr3_nt: TGTGCCAGCAGTCGGGACAGAAGGCATGAGCAGTTCTTC; j_call: TRBJ2-1; clone_size: NA; v_call: TRBV7-2; d_call: TRBD1; cdr3_length: 13
cdr3_aa: CASSDFQPNAYEQYF; cdr3_nt: TGTGCCAGCAGTGATTTTCAACCAAACGCCTACGAGCAGTACTTC; j_call: TRBJ2-7; clone_size: NA; v_call: TRBV2; d_call: NA; cdr3_length: 15
cdr3_aa: CASSYLRLAGFPDTQYF; cdr3_nt: TGTGCCAGCAGTTACCTACGACTAGCGGGATTCCCAGATACGCAGTATTTT; j_call: TRBJ2-3; clone_size: NA; v_call: TRBV6-2/TRBV6-3; d_call: TRBD2; cdr3_length: 17
cdr3_aa: CASSPGGGYNSPLHF; cdr3_nt: TGTGCCAGCTCACCAGGTGGGGGGTATAATTCACCCCTCCACTTT; j_call: TRBJ1-6; clone_size: NA; v_call: TRBV18; d_call: NA; cdr3_length: 15
cdr3_aa: CASSLKETQYF; cdr3_nt: TGTGCCAGCAGCTTAAAAGAGACCCAGTACTTC; j_call: TRBJ2-5; clone_size: NA; v_call: TRBV7-3; d_call: NA; cdr3_length: 11
cdr3_aa: CASSPRDRVFTGELFF; cdr3_nt: TGTGCCAGCTCACCGCGGGACAGGGTGTTCACCGGGGAGCTGTTTTTT; j_call: TRBJ2-2; clone_size: NA; v_call: TRBV18; d_call: TRBD1; cdr3_length: 16
cdr3_aa: CATSAGGGAGYTF; cdr3_nt: TGTGCCACCAGTGCCGGTGGAGGGGCCGGCTACACCTTC; j_call: TRBJ1-2; clone_size: NA; v_call: TRBV24-1; d_call: NA; cdr3_length: 13
cdr3_aa: CASSSFGDRAGSPLHF; cdr3_nt: TGTGCCAGCAGTTCCTTCGGAGACAGGGCTGGTTCACCCCTCCACTTT; j_call: TRBJ1-6; clone_size: NA; v_call: TRBV28; d_call: TRBD1; cdr3_length: 16
cdr3_aa: CASSLGGYEQYF; cdr3_nt: TGTGCCAGCAGCCTGGGGGGATACGAGCAGTACTTC; j_call: TRBJ2-7; clone_size: NA; v_call: TRBV3-1/TRBV3-2; d_call: NA; cdr3_length: 12
cdr3_aa: CASSLGGGSTEAFF; cdr3_nt: TGTGCCAGCAGCTTAGGAGGGGGCTCCACTGAAGCTTTCTTT; j_call: TRBJ1-1; clone_size: NA; v_call: TRBV7-2; d_call: TRBD1; cdr3_length: 14
cdr3_aa: CASSDIRLAGAGETQYF; cdr3_nt: TGTGCCAGCAGTGATATCCGACTAGCGGGAGCAGGGGAGACCCAGTACTTC; j_call: TRBJ2-5; clone_size: NA; v_call: TRBV2; d_call: TRBD2; cdr3_length: 17
cdr3_aa: CASSPRETPQHF; cdr3_nt: TGTGCCAGTAGTCCCCGGGAGACTCCCCAGCATTTT; j_call: TRBJ1-5; clone_size: few; v_call: TRBV19; d_call: NA; cdr3_length: 12
cdr3_aa: CASSLLAGGNNEQFF; cdr3_nt: TGCGCCAGCAGCTTACTAGCGGGAGGCAACAATGAGCAGTTCTTC; j_call: TRBJ2-1; clone_size: NA; v_call: TRBV5-1; d_call: TRBD2; cdr3_length: 15
cdr3_aa: CASSLGVGGSNQPQHF; cdr3_nt: TGCGCCAGCAGCTTGGGGGTAGGGGGAAGCAATCAGCCCCAGCATTTT; j_call: TRBJ1-5; clone_size: NA; v_call: TRBV5-1; d_call: NA; cdr3_length: 16
cdr3_aa: CASIYKGGNEQFF; cdr3_nt: TGTGCCAGCATTTACAAGGGGGGGAATGAGCAGTTCTTC; j_call: TRBJ2-1; clone_size: once; v_call: TRBV5-6; d_call: NA; cdr3_length: 13
cdr3_aa: CASSTVGGRQPQHF; cdr3_nt: TGTGCCAGCAGTACTGTCGGCGGGAGGCAGCCCCAGCATTTT; j_call: TRBJ1-5; clone_size: NA; v_call: TRBV28; d_call: NA; cdr3_length: 14
cdr3_aa: CASSPVGGTSGTYEQYF; cdr3_nt: TGCGCCAGCAGCCCCGTCGGCGGGACTAGCGGTACCTACGAGCAGTACTTC; j_call: TRBJ2-7; clone_size: NA; v_call: TRBV4-1; d_call: TRBD2; cdr3_length: 17
cdr3_aa: CASSDHLTPSYNEQFF; cdr3_nt: TGTGCCAGCAGTGATCATCTGACACCCTCCTACAATGAGCAGTTCTTC; j_call: TRBJ2-1; clone_size: NA; v_call: TRBV6-4; d_call: NA; cdr3_length: 16
cdr3_aa: CAWSVTGRAQPQHF; cdr3_nt: TGTGCCTGGAGTGTGACAGGGAGGGCTCAGCCCCAGCATTTT; j_call: TRBJ1-5; clone_size: NA; v_call: TRBV30; d_call: TRBD1; cdr3_length: 14
cdr3_aa: CASASRSQNTGELFF; cdr3_nt: TGTGCCAGCGCAAGCAGGTCCCAGAACACCGGGGAGCTGTTTTTT; j_call: TRBJ2-2; clone_size: NA; v_call: TRBV2; d_call: NA; cdr3_length: 15
cdr3_aa: CASSLFEWGEQFF; cdr3_nt: TGTGCCAGCAGCCTCTTTGAGTGGGGTGAGCAGTTCTTC; j_call: TRBJ2-1; clone_size: NA; v_call: TRBV6-5; d_call: NA; cdr3_length: 13
cdr3_aa: CASRRTSGYEQYF; cdr3_nt: TGTGCCAGCAGAAGGACTAGCGGCTACGAGCAGTACTTC; j_call: TRBJ2-7; clone_size: NA; v_call: TRBV6-5; d_call: TRBD2; cdr3_length: 13
cdr3_aa: CASSFLGAAGGYTF; cdr3_nt: TGTGCCAGCAGTTTCCTTGGGGCCGCGGGGGGCTACACCTTC; j_call: TRBJ1-2; clone_size: NA; v_call: TRBV28; d_call: NA; cdr3_length: 14
cdr3_aa: CASSSNAGPNVLTF; cdr3_nt: TGTGCCAGCAGCTCCAACGCGGGTCCCAACGTCCTGACTTTC; j_call: TRBJ2-6; clone_size: NA; v_call: TRBV5-4; d_call: NA; cdr3_length: 14
cdr3_aa: CATSDWGAGQADTQYF; cdr3_nt: TGTGCCACCAGTGATTGGGGGGCCGGGCAGGCAGATACGCAGTATTTT; j_call: TRBJ2-3; clone_size: NA; v_call: TRBV24-1; d_call: NA; cdr3_length: 16
cdr3_aa: CASSEYGSLAKNIQYF; cdr3_nt: TGTGCCAGCAGCGAGTACGGGAGCTTAGCCAAAAACATTCAGTACTTC; j_call: TRBJ2-4; clone_size: NA; v_call: TRBV11-2; d_call: NA; cdr3_length: 16
cdr3_aa: CSVEAATSYEQYF; cdr3_nt: TGCAGCGTTGAAGCGGCCACCTCCTACGAGCAGTACTTC; j_call: TRBJ2-7; clone_size: NA; v_call: TRBV29-1; d_call: NA; cdr3_length: 13
cdr3_aa: CASIRDRASQPQHF; cdr3_nt: TGTGCCAGCATCAGGGACAGGGCCAGTCAGCCCCAGCATTTT; j_call: TRBJ1-5; clone_size: NA; v_call: TRBV28; d_call: TRBD1; cdr3_length: 14
cdr3_aa: CASSLVDGTSRAFF; cdr3_nt: TGTGCCAGCAGCTTGGTCGATGGGACTTCGCGGGCTTTCTTT; j_call: TRBJ1-1; clone_size: NA; v_call: TRBV5-4; d_call: NA; cdr3_length: 14
cdr3_aa: CASSKAWDFVEETQYF; cdr3_nt: TGTGCCAGCAGCAAAGCTTGGGATTTCGTCGAAGAGACCCAGTACTTC; j_call: TRBJ2-5; clone_size: once; v_call: TRBV21-1; d_call: NA; cdr3_length: 16
cdr3_aa: CASSPRGLAGGLGSEQFF; cdr3_nt: TGTGCCAGCAGCCCGAGGGGACTAGCGGGAGGACTGGGTAGTGAGCAGTTCTTC; j_call: TRBJ2-1; clone_size: few; v_call: TRBV7-8; d_call: TRBD2; cdr3_length: 18